This TCR beta chain is drawn from a study of graft-versus-host responses after intestinal transplantation. Study-level information: For around 3 years after anti-thymocyte globulin induction, all recipients took tacrolimus and steroids.

Sequenced by immunoSEQ multiplex PCR; TCRdb stores in-frame clones only, minus some. Here the sample spans tens of thousands of clones, more than 80% being singletons. To note about this clone: Antigen: not known.

Germline lookup yields CDR1 LGHNA and CDR2 YNFKEQ. Between the trimmed V and J ends, which lost 3 bases and 1 base, there was a span of 15 bases. This CDR3 is built from 16 residues. Whole-study results and caveats: Allograft graft-versus-host to host-versus-graft clonal ratios ran high in patients with graft-donor T cell macrochimerism.

The V and J genes are TRBV4-2 and TRBJ1-1; D gene unclear. The clonotype comes from a human donor who received an intestinal transplant. This specimen was unstimulated CD8+ T cells sorted from spleen or lymph node cells, taken before intestinal transplant. The CDR3, as DNA: TGTGCCAGCAGCCAGCCTGCGGGCTTTGGGAACACTGAAGCTTTCTTT. It translates to CASSQPAGFGNTEAFF.